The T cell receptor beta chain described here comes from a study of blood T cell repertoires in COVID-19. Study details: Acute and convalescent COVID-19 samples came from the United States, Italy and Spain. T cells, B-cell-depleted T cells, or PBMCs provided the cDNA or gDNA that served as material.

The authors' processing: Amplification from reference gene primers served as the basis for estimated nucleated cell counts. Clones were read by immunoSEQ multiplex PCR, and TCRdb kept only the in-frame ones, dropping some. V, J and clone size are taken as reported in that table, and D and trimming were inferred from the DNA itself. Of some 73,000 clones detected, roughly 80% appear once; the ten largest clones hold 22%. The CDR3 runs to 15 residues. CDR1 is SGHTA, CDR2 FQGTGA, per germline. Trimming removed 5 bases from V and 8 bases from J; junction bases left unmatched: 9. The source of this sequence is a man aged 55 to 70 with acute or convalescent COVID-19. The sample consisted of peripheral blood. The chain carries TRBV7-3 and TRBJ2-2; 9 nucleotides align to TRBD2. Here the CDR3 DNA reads TGTGCCAGCAGCCCCGGGACTAGCACCGGGGGGGAGCTGTTTTTT. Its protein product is CASSPGTSTGGELFF.